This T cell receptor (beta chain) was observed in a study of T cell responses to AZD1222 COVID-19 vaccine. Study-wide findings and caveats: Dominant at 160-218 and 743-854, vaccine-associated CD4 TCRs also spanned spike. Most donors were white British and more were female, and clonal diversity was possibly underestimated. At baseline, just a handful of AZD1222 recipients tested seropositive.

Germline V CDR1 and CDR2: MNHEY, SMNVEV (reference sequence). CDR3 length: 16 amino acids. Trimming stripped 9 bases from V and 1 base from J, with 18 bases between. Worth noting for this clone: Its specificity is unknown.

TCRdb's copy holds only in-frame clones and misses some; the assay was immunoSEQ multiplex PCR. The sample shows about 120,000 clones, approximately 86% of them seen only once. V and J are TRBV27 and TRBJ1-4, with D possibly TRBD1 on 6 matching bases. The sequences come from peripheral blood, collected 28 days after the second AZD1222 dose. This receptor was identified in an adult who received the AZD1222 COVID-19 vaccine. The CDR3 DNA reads TGTGCCAGTCCCCGGGACACATCAATAACTAATGAAAAACTGTTTTTT. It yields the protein CASPRDTSITNEKLFF.